Given below is one T cell receptor (beta chain) in context. This entry belongs to a study of technical replicates of blood from a handful of donors. Trimming took 8 bases from V and 4 from J, leaving 19 bases between them. This CDR3 is 15 amino acids long. In germline, CDR1 is MNHNS, CDR2 SASEGT. Libraries were prepared by immunoSEQ multiplex PCR; TCRdb keeps only in-frame clonotypes and omits some of them. The sample lists about 74,000 clones, about 95% occurring once. The chain uses TRBV6-1 and TRBJ2-3, with unresolved D. The source material was T cells isolated from PBMCs. The TCR comes from a human donor in good health. The CDR3 loop reads CASGGRPSVADTQYF. The CDR3 region has the DNA TGTGCCAGCGGCGGTAGGCCCTCAGTCGCAGATACGCAGTATTTT.